These 23 T cell receptor beta chains were all obtained from the same sample, sequenced in a study of blood T cell repertoires in COVID-19 (dated by TCRdb to 2019 to 2021). Library prep was done by the immunoSEQ multiplex PCR assay. The table was pulled from immuneACCESS by TCRdb, which kept in-frame rearrangements only. Such tables lose some clones; where checked, under half of the loss comes from unresolved V genes, and the rest has no known cause. The sample table contains some 240,000 clones; only one count was recorded for just under 85% of them. Together, the top ten hold approximately 9.6% of the sample. Sequencing was done on a sample of peripheral blood. These receptor sequences come from a woman older than 75 with acute or convalescent COVID-19.

This chain connects TRBV2 to TRBJ2-7; D is possibly TRBD1 (6 bases). The CDR3 has 13 residues. Per the germline V gene, CDR1 is SNHLY and CDR2 is FYNNEI. V was clipped by 5 bases and J by 2 bases, with 10 bases between them. The DNA of the CDR3 is TGTGCCAGCAGTACGACAGGAACCTACGAGCAGTACTTC. It yields the protein CASSTTGTYEQYF.

This chain links TRBV28 with TRBJ1-6, with D tentatively TRBD1 (6 bases). Per the germline V gene, CDR1 is MDHEN and CDR2 is SYDVKM. V was trimmed by 7 bases and J by 6 bases, leaving 13 bases between them. The length of the CDR3 is 14 residues. CDR3 region: CASTLQGFNSPLHF. DNA for the CDR3: TGTGCCAGCACCCTACAGGGATTTAATTCACCCCTCCACTTT.

The genes are TRBV24-1 and TRBJ1-5, with D perhaps TRBD1 (6 bases). The CDR3 is made up of 16 amino acids. With 4 bases removed from V and 5 bases from J, the gap between germline ends came to 17 bases. Germline CDR1 is KGHDR and CDR2 is SFDVKD. DNA for the CDR3: TGTGCCACCAGTGAGAAAGGGGGGGGCCCTTATCAGCCCCAGCATTTT. Translating it yields CATSEKGGGPYQPQHF.

The chain uses TRBV19 and TRBJ2-3; D call uncertain. The CDR3 length is 15 residues. CDR1 LNHDA and CDR2 SQIVND come from the germline V gene (reference sequence). Deletions cut 1 base from V and 2 bases from J, with 10 bases between. This CDR3 is CASSIVVGPTDTQYF. The CDR3, as DNA: TGTGCCAGTAGTATAGTGGTGGGCCCCACAGATACGCAGTATTTT. Supplemented by reference TRBV19 and TRBJ2-3, the full variable domain reads DGGITQSPKYLFRKEGQNVTLSCEQNLNHDAMYWYRQDPGQGLRLIYYSQIVNDFQKGDIAEGYSVSREKKESFPLTVTSAQKNPTAFYLCASSIVVGPTDTQYFGPGTRLTVL.

This rearrangement joins TRBV12-3 or TRBV12-4 to TRBJ2-7, with TRBD1 matching over 7 bases. The CDR3 extends over 12 amino acids. V was clipped by 7 bases and J by 6 bases; unmatched bases: 6. The CDR3 nucleotides read TGTGCCAGCACTTACAGGGGATTCGAGCAGTACTTC. This codes for CASTYRGFEQYF.

The chain uses TRBV18 and TRBJ2-7; TRBD2 matches 12 bases. The V and J ends lost 4 bases and 7 bases, in that order; junction bases with no gene match: 8. Germline V gene data show CDR1 as KGHSH and CDR2 as LQKENI. The CDR3 has 15 residues. The CDR3 DNA reads as TGTGCCAGCTCACAAAGACTAGCGGGGGCTGATGAGCAGTACTTC. This codes for CASSQRLAGADEQYF.

This clone has a handful of counts. V and J are TRBV18 and TRBJ1-6; 10 nucleotides align to TRBD1. CDR1 and CDR2 from the germline V gene are KGHSH and LQKENI. The trim removed 0 bases at V and 9 bases at J, leaving 5 bases unmatched. The CDR3 extends over 16 amino acids. CDR3 DNA sequence: TGTGCCAGCTCACCACCGGGACAGGGGATTCGTTCACCCCTCCACTTT. Protein sequence: CASSPPGQGIRSPLHF.

The rearrangement uses TRBV5-4 and TRBJ1-6; D is uncertain. The germline gives CDR1 SGHNT, CDR2 YYREEE (reference sequence). There are 16 residues in the CDR3. Trimming took 4 bases from V and 8 from J, leaving 19 bases between them. The CDR3 is CASSIDWAGSYSPLHF. The CDR3 coding sequence is TGTGCCAGCAGCATCGATTGGGCGGGATCGTATTCACCCCTCCACTTT.

On this clone itself: The same CDR3 also results from other DNA sequences found in this sample. This chain uses TRBV28 with TRBJ1-1, with 10 bases fitting TRBD1. The CDR3 loop spans 14 amino acids. Trimming took 5 bases from V and 2 from J; bases not matched to a gene: 2. Germline-derived CDR1 and CDR2 are MDHEN and SYDVKM. The CDR3 loop reads CASSRTGGNTEAFF. The DNA for the CDR3 is TGTGCCAGCAGTAGGACAGGGGGTAACACTGAAGCTTTCTTT.

The chain uses TRBV24-1 and TRBJ1-2; 11 bases agree with TRBD1. Trimming cost V 3 bases and J 5 bases; bases outside gene matches: 4. The CDR3 spans 15 residues. Germline V gene data show CDR1 as KGHDR and CDR2 as SFDVKD. In DNA, the CDR3 is TGTGCCACCAGTGATACCCGGGACAGGGGGTATGGCTACACCTTC. It translates to CATSDTRDRGYGYTF.

The V and J genes are TRBV19 and TRBJ1-1; no clear D gene. The germline CDR1 and CDR2 sequences are LNHDA and SQIVND (reference sequence). Trimming took off 7 bases at V and 1 base at J, with 13 bases between the two ends. This CDR3 region has 14 residues. CDR3 nucleotides: TGTGCCAGTATCGGGGTGCCGACGAACACTGAAGCTTTCTTT. Translation gives CASIGVPTNTEAFF.

The chain joins TRBV6-5 to TRBJ1-2; D is undetermined. V shed 5 bases and J shed 0 bases, with 13 bases lying between them. The CDR3 has 15 amino acids. CDR1 is MNHEY and CDR2 is SVGAGI in the germline V gene. CDR3 in DNA: TGTGCCAGCAGTCTGATACGGTTGACTAACTATGGCTACACCTTC. Translated, it gives CASSLIRLTNYGYTF.

The chain employs TRBV3-1 (or the pseudogene TRBV3-2) and TRBJ2-5, with D perhaps matching TRBD1 (6 bases). V shed 2 bases and J shed 0 bases, with 13 bases lying between them. Germline lookup yields CDR1 LGHDT and CDR2 YNNKEL (reference sequence). The CDR3 sequence is 16 residues long. CDR3 nucleotides: TGTGCCAGCAGCCAAAGAGGGGGAATGTACCAAGAGACCCAGTACTTC. The encoded protein is CASSQRGGMYQETQYF.

The V gene is TRBV5-4, the J gene TRBJ2-5; 9 bases line up with TRBD1. CDR1 is SGHNT and CDR2 is YYREEE in the germline V gene (reference sequence). The CDR3 extends over 15 amino acids. After removal of 4 bases from V and 2 bases from J, the junction contained 6 bases not matched to a gene. CDR3 sequence: CASSRGTGQQETQYF. DNA for the CDR3: TGTGCCAGCAGCCGCGGGACAGGGCAACAAGAGACCCAGTACTTC. The full variable domain, in which reference TRBV5-4 and TRBJ2-5 provide the parts outside the CDR3, is ETGVTQSPTHLIKTRGQQVTLRCSSQSGHNTVSWYQQALGQGPQFIFQYYREEENGRGNFPPRFSGLQFPNYSSELNVNALELDDSALYLCASSRGTGQQETQYFGPGTRLLVL.

The V call is TRBV28, the J call TRBJ2-7; 11 nucleotides match TRBD2. The germline V gene has CDR1 MDHEN and CDR2 SYDVKM. The CDR3 is 14 residues long. V shed 6 bases and J 4 bases; nucleotides not matched to a gene: 5. This chain's CDR3 is CASSQLAGAYEQYF. In DNA form, the CDR3 reads TGTGCCAGCAGCCAACTAGCGGGGGCTTACGAGCAGTACTTC.

The chain employs TRBV6-5 and TRBJ1-3, with unresolved D. Germline CDR1 is MNHEY and CDR2 is SVGAGI. The CDR3 totals 14 residues. Between the trimmed V and J ends, which lost 5 bases and 0 bases, there was a span of 8 bases. DNA for the CDR3: TGTGCCAGCAGTCAACACAGCTCTGGAAACACCATATATTTT. Protein: CASSQHSSGNTIYF.

The chain recombines TRBV2 with TRBJ2-7; D possibly corresponds to TRBD2 (6 bases). Germline CDR1 reads SNHLY; CDR2 reads FYNNEI. The CDR3 has 13 amino acids. Trimming stripped 2 bases from V and 7 bases from J, with 12 bases between. The CDR3, as DNA: TGTGCCAGCAGTGAATGGGGGGACGAAGAGCAGTACTTC. The encoded protein is CASSEWGDEEQYF.

Regarding this clone: The sample carries other DNA sequences with the same CDR3. The chain uses TRBV28 and TRBJ1-2; 9 bases agree with TRBD1. Germline values: CDR1 MDHEN, CDR2 SYDVKM. Germline trimming cut 4 bases from V and 2 bases from J; bases unmatched to any gene: 5. This CDR3 spans 15 amino acids. The CDR3 DNA is TGTGCCAGCAGTTCTCCGGGACAGGGAAACTATGGCTACACCTTC. Its protein product is CASSSPGQGNYGYTF.

This sequence joins TRBV12-3 or TRBV12-4 and TRBJ1-5; D is undetermined. CDR3 size: 11 residues. Trimming took 3 bases from V and 7 from J, leaving 4 bases between them. CDR3 coding DNA: TGTGCCAGCAGTTTGAGCCAGCCCCAGCATTTT. It translates to CASSLSQPQHF.

The rearrangement links TRBV11-2 to TRBJ2-5; D is perhaps TRBD2 (5 bases). The germline V gene has CDR1 SGHAT and CDR2 FQNNGV. Trimming cost V 2 bases and J 5 bases, with 12 bases left between them. There are 14 residues in the CDR3. In DNA form, the CDR3 reads TGTGCCAGCAGCTTACGGTGGACTTTGGAGACCCAGTACTTC. It translates to CASSLRWTLETQYF. Looking up the rest from reference TRBV11-2 and TRBJ2-5 gives the full variable domain: EAGVAQSPRYKIIEKRQSVAFWCNPISGHATLYWYQQILGQGPKLLIQFQNNGVVDDSQLPKDRFSAERLKGVDSTLKIQPAKLEDSAVYLCASSLRWTLETQYFGPGTRLLVL.

This clone was seen a single time. This chain links TRBV10-3 with TRBJ1-1, with TRBD1 as a possible D gene (5 bases). Germline V gene lookup returns CDR1 ENHRY and CDR2 SYGVKD. Trimming removed 3 bases from V and 3 bases from J, with 11 bases in between. CDR3 size: 14 residues. The chain's CDR3 is CAISEFGGDTEAFF. CDR3 in DNA: TGTGCCATCAGTGAATTCGGGGGGGACACTGAAGCTTTCTTT.

This chain joins TRBV2 and TRBJ1-4; a weak D match, TRBD1 (5 bases). The CDR3 runs 14 residues. CDR1 and CDR2 (germline): SNHLY, FYNNEI. V was shortened by 4 bases and J by 5 bases, with 11 bases between the two germline ends. CDR3 sequence: CASSGRQRNEKLFF. As DNA, the CDR3 is TGTGCCAGCAGTGGGCGACAGAGGAATGAAAAACTGTTTTTT.

V is TRBV27 and J is TRBJ1-4; D is unresolved. This CDR3 is 15 amino acids long. CDR1 is MNHEY and CDR2 is SMNVEV in the germline V gene (reference sequence). Trimming removed 6 bases from V and 0 bases from J, with 11 bases in between. The CDR3 DNA reads TGTGCCAGCAGGCCGGGCGGGGCAACTAATGAAAAACTGTTTTTT. Its protein product is CASRPGGATNEKLFF.